This TCR beta chain was profiled in a study of shared clonotypes between healthy human individuals. Sorted subsets were amplified in replicate PCRs using around 220 ng DNA, approximately 30,000 T cell genomes. Produced via immunoSEQ multiplex PCR; TCRdb's table is partial and in-frame only. The repertoire holds approximately 530,000 clones, 95% to 96% seen once, with nearly 0.065% in the top ten. Division of CD4+ cells produced a CD45RA+ naive subset and a CD45RA-negative memory subset. Germline assignment: CDR1 LNHDA and CDR2 SQIVND (reference sequence). This CDR3 spans 17 amino acids. V lost 3 bases and J 3 bases, leaving 20 bases between the germline ends. Study outcomes and limitations: Roughly 5% of naive CD4 clonotypes were shared across a few donors. Rarefaction showed that sequencing of sorted subsets was incomplete (despite large depth).

Worth noting for this clone: Its specificity is unknown.

The V and J genes are TRBV19 and TRBJ1-1, with D possibly being TRBD1 (5 bases). The TCR was taken from a woman in her thirties in good health. The sequenced sample consisted of naive CD4+ T cells sorted from blood. Sample subset: CD45RA+ positively selected. The CDR3 spells CASSIWGSPSRDTEAFF. For the CDR3, the DNA is TGTGCCAGTAGTATTTGGGGGTCTCCATCGAGGGACACTGAAGCTTTCTTT.